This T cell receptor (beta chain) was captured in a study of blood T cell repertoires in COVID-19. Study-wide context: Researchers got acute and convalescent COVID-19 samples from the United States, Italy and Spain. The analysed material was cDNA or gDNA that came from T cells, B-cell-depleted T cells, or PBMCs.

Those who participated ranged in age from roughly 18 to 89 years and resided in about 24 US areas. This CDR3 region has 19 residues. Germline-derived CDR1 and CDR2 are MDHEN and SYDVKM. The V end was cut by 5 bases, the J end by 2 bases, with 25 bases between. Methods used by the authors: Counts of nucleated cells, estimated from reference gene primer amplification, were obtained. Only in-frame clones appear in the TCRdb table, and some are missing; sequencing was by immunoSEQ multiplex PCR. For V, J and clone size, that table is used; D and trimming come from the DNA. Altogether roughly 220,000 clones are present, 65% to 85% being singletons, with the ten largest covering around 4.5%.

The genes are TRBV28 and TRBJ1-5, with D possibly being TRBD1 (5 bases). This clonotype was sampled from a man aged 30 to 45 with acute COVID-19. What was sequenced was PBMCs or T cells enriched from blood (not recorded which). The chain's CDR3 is CASSPETSQGGRGNQPQHF. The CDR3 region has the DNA TGTGCCAGCAGTCCGGAAACTTCCCAGGGTGGTCGGGGCAATCAGCCCCAGCATTTT. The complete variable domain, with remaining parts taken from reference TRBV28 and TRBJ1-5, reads DVKVTQSSRYLVKRTGEKVFLECVQDMDHENMFWYRQDPGLGLRLIYFSYDVKMKEKGDIPEGYSVSREKKERFSLILESASTNQTSMYLCASSPETSQGGRGNQPQHFGDGTRLSIL.